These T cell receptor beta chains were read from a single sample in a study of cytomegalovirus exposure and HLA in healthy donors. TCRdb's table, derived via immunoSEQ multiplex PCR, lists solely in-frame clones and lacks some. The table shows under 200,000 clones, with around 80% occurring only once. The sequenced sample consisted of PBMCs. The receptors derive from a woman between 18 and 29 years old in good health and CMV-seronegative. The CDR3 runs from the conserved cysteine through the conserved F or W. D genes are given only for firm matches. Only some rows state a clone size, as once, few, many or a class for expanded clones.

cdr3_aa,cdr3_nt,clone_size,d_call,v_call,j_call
CASSLYQGSYGYTF,TGTGCCAGCAGTTTATATCAGGGTTCCTATGGCTACACCTTC,.,.,TRBV28,TRBJ1-2
CASSSGQGHANYGYTF,TGCGCCAGCAGTTCGGGACAGGGCCACGCTAACTATGGCTACACCTTC,.,TRBD1,TRBV10-2,TRBJ1-2
CASGPGAYNEQFF,TGTGCCAGCGGCCCGGGGGCCTACAATGAGCAGTTCTTC,.,.,TRBV7-3,TRBJ2-1
CASKRQATGANVLTF,TGTGCCAGTAAGAGACAGGCCACCGGGGCCAACGTCCTGACTTTC,few,.,TRBV6-1,TRBJ2-6
CASRLAGTTNEQFF,TGTGCCAGCCGACTAGCGGGAACAACCAATGAGCAGTTCTTC,.,TRBD2,TRBV28,TRBJ2-1
CASSRYTSEDTQYF,TGTGCCAGCAGCCGCTACACTAGCGAAGATACGCAGTATTTT,.,TRBD2,TRBV7-9,TRBJ2-3
CASSYSPTGELFF,TGTGCCAGCAGTTACAGCCCCACCGGGGAGCTGTTTTTT,.,.,TRBV5-6,TRBJ2-2
CASSLEASGRLETQYF,TGTGCCAGCAGCTTAGAGGCTAGCGGGAGGTTGGAGACCCAGTACTTC,.,TRBD2,TRBV7-2,TRBJ2-5
CASSPGQLTNEKLFF,TGTGCCAGCAGCCCGGGACAGCTTACTAATGAAAAACTGTTTTTT,.,TRBD1,TRBV7-9,TRBJ1-4
CASSLTGIAGTDTQYF,TGTGCCAGCAGTTTAACGGGTATTGCTGGGACAGATACGCAGTATTTT,.,.,TRBV27,TRBJ2-3
CASRRFPTFRGNLDWTEAFF,TGTGCCAGCAGACGATTCCCGACCTTCCGGGGTAACCTGGATTGGACTGAAGCTTTCTTT,.,.,TRBV27,TRBJ1-1
CASSLGQGIDYTF,TGCGCCAGCAGCTTAGGGCAGGGGATAGACTACACCTTC,.,.,TRBV5-1,TRBJ1-2
CASSPGQKINEQFF,TGTGCCAGCAGCCCCGGACAGAAAATCAATGAGCAGTTCTTC,.,.,TRBV7-9,TRBJ2-1
CASSLRTGWNTGELFF,TGTGCCAGCAGCTTAAGGACAGGGTGGAACACCGGGGAGCTGTTTTTT,.,TRBD1,TRBV7-9,TRBJ2-2
CASTLPGQYEKLFF,TGTGCCAGCACCCTACCCGGACAGTATGAAAAACTGTTTTTT,.,.,TRBV28,TRBJ1-4
CATSPWIGTALYQPQHF,TGTGCCACCAGCCCCTGGATAGGGACAGCCCTTTATCAGCCCCAGCATTTT,.,TRBD1,TRBV15,TRBJ1-5
CASSIVQGAPDTQYF,TGTGCCAGTAGTATTGTACAGGGGGCCCCAGATACGCAGTATTTT,.,TRBD1,TRBV19,TRBJ2-3
CASSLSRSEAGELFF,TGTGCCAGCAGCTTAAGCAGGTCAGAAGCCGGGGAGCTGTTTTTT,once,.,TRBV7-2,TRBJ2-2
CASSSIQGYEQYF,TGCGCCAGCAGTTCTATTCAGGGCTACGAGCAGTACTTC,once,.,TRBV5-1,TRBJ2-7
CASSYPAGEGNIQYF,TGTGCCAGCAGCTACCCAGCGGGAGAGGGAAACATTCAGTACTTC,.,TRBD2,TRBV5-6,TRBJ2-4